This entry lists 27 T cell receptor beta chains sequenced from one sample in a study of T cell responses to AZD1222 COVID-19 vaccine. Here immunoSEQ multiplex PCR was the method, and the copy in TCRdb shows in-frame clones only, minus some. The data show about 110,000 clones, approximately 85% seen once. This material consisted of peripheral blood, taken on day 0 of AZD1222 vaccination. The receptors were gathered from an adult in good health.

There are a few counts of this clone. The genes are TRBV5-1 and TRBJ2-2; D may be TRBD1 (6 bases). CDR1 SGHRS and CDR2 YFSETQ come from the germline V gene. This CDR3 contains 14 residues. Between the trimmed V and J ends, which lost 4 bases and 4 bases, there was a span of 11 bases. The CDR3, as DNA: TGCGCCAGCAGCAGTGGACAGAGCACCGGGGAGCTGTTTTTT. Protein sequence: CASSSGQSTGELFF.

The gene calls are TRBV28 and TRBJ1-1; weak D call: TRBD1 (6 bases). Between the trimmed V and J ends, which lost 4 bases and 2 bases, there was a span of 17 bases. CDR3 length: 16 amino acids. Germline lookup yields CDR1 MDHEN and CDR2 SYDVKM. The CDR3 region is CASSSYTGTANTEAFF. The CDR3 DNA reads TGTGCCAGCAGTTCTTACACAGGGACCGCTAACACTGAAGCTTTCTTT.

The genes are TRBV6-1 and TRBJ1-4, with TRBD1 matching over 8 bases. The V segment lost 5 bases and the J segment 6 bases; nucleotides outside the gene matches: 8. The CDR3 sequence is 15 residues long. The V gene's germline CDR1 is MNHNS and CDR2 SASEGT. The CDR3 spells CASSFQGAGDEKLFF. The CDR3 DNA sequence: TGTGCCAGCAGTTTTCAGGGGGCCGGGGATGAAAAACTGTTTTTT.

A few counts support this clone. Written as DNA, the CDR3 is TGTGCCAGCAGCTTAAACCAGGGAACTAATGAAAAACTGTTTTTT. Protein product: CASSLNQGTNEKLFF. The V call is TRBV7-7, the J call TRBJ1-4, with D tentatively TRBD1 (5 bases). Trimming removed 2 bases at V and 1 base at J, with 8 bases between. Germline assignment: CDR1 SSHAT and CDR2 FNYEAQ (reference sequence). CDR3 length: 15 residues.

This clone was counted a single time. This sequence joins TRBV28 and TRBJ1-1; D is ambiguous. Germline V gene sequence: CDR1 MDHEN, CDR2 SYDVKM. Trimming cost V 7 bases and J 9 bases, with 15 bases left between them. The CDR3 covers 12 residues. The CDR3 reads CASNLPREKAFF. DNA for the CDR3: TGTGCCAGCAACCTCCCCCGAGAAAAAGCTTTCTTT.

The CDR3 is CASSEEAGAGAFF. The CDR3 nucleotides are TGTGCCAGCAGTGAAGAGGCAGGGGCGGGAGCTTTCTTT. The V and J genes are TRBV6-1 and TRBJ1-1, with D possibly TRBD1 on 6 matching bases. CDR3 size: 13 residues. Germline loops: CDR1 MNHNS, CDR2 SASEGT. V dropped 1 base and J dropped 10 bases, with 13 bases sitting between them.

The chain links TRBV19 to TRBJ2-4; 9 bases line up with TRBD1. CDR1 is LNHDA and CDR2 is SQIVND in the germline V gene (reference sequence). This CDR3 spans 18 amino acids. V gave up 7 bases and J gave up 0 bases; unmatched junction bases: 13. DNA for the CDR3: TGTGCCAGTATGGGACAGGGCGGGGGAAGTTTAGCCAAAAACATTCAGTACTTC. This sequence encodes CASMGQGGGSLAKNIQYF.

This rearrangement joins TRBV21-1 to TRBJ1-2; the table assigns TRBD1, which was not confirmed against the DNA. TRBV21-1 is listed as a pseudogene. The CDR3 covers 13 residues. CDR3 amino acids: CATRHKPNYGYTF. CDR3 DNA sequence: TGTGCCACCAGACACAAACCTAACTATGGCTACACCTTC.

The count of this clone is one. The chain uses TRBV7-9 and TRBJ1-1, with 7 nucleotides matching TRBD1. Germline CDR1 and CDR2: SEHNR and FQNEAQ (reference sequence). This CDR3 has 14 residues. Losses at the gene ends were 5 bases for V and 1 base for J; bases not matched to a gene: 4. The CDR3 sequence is CASSVRQGNTEAFF. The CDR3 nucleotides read TGTGCCAGCAGCGTACGACAGGGGAACACTGAAGCTTTCTTT.

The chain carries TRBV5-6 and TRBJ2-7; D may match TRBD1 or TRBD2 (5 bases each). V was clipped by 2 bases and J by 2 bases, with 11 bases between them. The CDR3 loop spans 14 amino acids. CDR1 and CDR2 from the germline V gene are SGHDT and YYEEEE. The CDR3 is CASSLRGAAYEQYF. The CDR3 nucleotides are TGTGCCAGCAGCTTAAGAGGGGCGGCCTACGAGCAGTACTTC.

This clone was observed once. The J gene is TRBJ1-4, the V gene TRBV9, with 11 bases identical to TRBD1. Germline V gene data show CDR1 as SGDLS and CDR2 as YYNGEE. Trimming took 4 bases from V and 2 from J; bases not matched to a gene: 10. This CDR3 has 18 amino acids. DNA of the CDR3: TGTGCCAGCAGCCCGAAGTCCGGGACAGGGGGTACTAATGAAAAACTGTTTTTT. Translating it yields CASSPKSGTGGTNEKLFF.

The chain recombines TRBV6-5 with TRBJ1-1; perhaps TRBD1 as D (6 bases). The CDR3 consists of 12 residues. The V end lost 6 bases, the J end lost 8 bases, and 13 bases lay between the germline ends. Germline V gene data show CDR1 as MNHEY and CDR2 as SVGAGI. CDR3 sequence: CASRVTGTEAFF. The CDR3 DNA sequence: TGTGCCAGCAGGGTAACCGGGACAGAAGCTTTCTTT.

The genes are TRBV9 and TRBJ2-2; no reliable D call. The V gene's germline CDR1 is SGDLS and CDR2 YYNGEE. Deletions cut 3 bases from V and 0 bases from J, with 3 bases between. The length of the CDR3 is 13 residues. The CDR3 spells CASSAPNTGELFF. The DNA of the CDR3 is TGTGCCAGCAGCGCGCCGAACACCGGGGAGCTGTTTTTT.

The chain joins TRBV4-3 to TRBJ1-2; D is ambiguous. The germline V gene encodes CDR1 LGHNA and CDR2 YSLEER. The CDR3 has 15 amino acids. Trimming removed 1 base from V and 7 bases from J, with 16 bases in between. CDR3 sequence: CASSQVPGSVSGYTF. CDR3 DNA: TGCGCCAGCAGCCAAGTTCCAGGTTCGGTTAGTGGCTACACCTTC.

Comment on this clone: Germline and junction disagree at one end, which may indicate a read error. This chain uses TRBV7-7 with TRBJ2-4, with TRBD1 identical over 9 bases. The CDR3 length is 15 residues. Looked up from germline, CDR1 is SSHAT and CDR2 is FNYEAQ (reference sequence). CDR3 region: CASSSQGAVKNIQYF. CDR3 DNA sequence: TGTGCTAGCAGCTCACAGGGGGCTGTCAAAAACATTCAGTACTTC.

The CDR3 DNA reads as TGTGCCAGTAGTATAGGCAGGACTAGGTTCTACACAGATACGCAGTATTTT. It encodes CASSIGRTRFYTDTQYF. The V gene is TRBV19, the J gene TRBJ2-3; 7 bases line up with TRBD2. Germline CDR1 reads LNHDA; CDR2 reads SQIVND (reference sequence). The V segment lost 1 base and the J segment 2 bases; nucleotides outside the gene matches: 9. This CDR3 region has 17 residues.

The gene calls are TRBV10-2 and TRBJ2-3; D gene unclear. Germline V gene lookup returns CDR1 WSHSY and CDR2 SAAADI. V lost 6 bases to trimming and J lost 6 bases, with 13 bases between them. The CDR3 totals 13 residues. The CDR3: CASRPGSGDTQYF. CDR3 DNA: TGCGCCAGCAGACCCGGGTCTGGGGATACGCAGTATTTT.

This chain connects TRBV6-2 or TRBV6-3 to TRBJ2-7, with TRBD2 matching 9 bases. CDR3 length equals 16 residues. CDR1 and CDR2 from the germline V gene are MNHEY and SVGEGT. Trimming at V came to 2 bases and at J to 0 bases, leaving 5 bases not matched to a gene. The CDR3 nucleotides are TGTGCCAGCAGTTACCAGCGGGGGGCCAGCTCCTACGAGCAGTACTTC. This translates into CASSYQRGASSYEQYF.

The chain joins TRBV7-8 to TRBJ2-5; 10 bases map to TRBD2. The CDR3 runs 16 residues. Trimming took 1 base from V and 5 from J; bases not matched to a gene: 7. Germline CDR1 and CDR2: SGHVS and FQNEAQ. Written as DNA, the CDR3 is TGTGCCAGCAGCTTAGTTCCTAGCGGGAGTGGGGAGACCCAGTACTTC. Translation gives CASSLVPSGSGETQYF.

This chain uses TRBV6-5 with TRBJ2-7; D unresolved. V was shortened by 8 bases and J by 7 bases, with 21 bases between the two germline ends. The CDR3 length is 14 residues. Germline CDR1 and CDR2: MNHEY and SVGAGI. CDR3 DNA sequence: TGTGCCAGCGGACCCACTGGCCCCTCTTTAGAGCAGTACTTC. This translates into CASGPTGPSLEQYF.

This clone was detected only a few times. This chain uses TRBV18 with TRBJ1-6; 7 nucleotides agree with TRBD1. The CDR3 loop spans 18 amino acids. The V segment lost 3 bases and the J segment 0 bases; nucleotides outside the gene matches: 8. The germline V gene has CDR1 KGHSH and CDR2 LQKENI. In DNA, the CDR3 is TGTGCCAGCTCACCCTTGGACAGGTCGAGCTCCTATAATTCACCCCTCCACTTT. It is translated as CASSPLDRSSSYNSPLHF.

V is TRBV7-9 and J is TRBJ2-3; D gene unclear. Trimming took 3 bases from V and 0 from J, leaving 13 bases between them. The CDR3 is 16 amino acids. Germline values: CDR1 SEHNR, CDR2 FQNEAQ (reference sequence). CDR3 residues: CASSFYVVSSTDTQYF. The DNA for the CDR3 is TGTGCCAGCAGCTTTTACGTCGTGAGCAGCACAGATACGCAGTATTTT.

DNA of the CDR3: TGTGCCAGCAGACACGGGACAGATCAAGAGACCCAGTACTTC. Protein sequence: CASRHGTDQETQYF. This chain links TRBV5-4 with TRBJ2-5; TRBD1 matches 7 bases. CDR1 and CDR2 (germline): SGHNT, YYREEE (reference sequence). The CDR3 runs to 14 residues. The V and J ends lost 5 bases and 2 bases, in that order; junction bases with no gene match: 6. Full variable domain (outside the CDR3, taken from reference TRBV5-4 and TRBJ2-5): ETGVTQSPTHLIKTRGQQVTLRCSSQSGHNTVSWYQQALGQGPQFIFQYYREEENGRGNFPPRFSGLQFPNYSSELNVNALELDDSALYLCASRHGTDQETQYFGPGTRLLVL.

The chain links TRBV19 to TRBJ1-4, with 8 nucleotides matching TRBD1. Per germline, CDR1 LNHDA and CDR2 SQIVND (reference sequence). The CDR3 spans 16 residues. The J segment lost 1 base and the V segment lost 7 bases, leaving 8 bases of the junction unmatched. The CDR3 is CASIDRGFETNEKLFF. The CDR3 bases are TGTGCCAGTATCGACAGGGGTTTCGAAACTAATGAAAAACTGTTTTTT.

The CDR3 spells CASRETGEGKLFF. DNA for the CDR3: TGTGCCAGCAGGGAGACAGGGGAGGGAAAACTGTTTTTT. The chain has TRBV28 and TRBJ1-4; 8 nucleotides align to TRBD1. The V segment lost 6 bases and the J segment 10 bases; nucleotides outside the gene matches: 7. The CDR3 totals 13 residues. Germline loops: CDR1 MDHEN, CDR2 SYDVKM.

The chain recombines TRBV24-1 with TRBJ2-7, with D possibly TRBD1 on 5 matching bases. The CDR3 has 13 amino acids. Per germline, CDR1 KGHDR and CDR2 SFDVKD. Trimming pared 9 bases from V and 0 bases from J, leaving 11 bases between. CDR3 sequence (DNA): TGTGCCACCCAGGGTCCTGACTCCTACGAGCAGTACTTC. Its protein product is CATQGPDSYEQYF.

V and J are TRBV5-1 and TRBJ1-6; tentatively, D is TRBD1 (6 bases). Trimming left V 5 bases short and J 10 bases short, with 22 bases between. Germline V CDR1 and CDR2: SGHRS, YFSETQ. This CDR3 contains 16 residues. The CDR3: CASSQVGGRRGSPLHF. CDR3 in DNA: TGCGCCAGCAGTCAGGTAGGGGGTCGGCGGGGGTCACCCCTCCACTTT.